These T cell receptor beta chains were read from a single sample in a study of shared clonotypes between healthy human individuals. Some clones are missing from TCRdb's copy, which holds only in-frame ones; the method was immunoSEQ multiplex PCR. The sample lists fewer than 3 million clones, less than 95% occurring once. The source material was naive CD4+ T cells from PBMCs. Source of these receptors: a man younger than 35 in good health. Some clones in this sample may be carry-over from other donors' samples. The CDR3 runs from the conserved cysteine through the conserved F or W. Each record gives: V gene, J gene, clone size, D gene, CDR3 protein, CDR3 DNA. The D gene is left open where the match is weak. Rows give clone size only sometimes, using once, few, many, or a class for an expanded clone.

TRBV7-2	TRBJ2-5	NA	NA	CASSYLRGATQYF	TGTGCCAGCAGTTATTTGCGGGGCGCGACCCAGTACTTC
TRBV7-2	TRBJ2-7	NA	NA	CASSLTGFSYEQYF	TGTGCCAGCAGTTTGACTGGATTCTCCTACGAGCAGTACTTC
TRBV2	TRBJ2-1	NA	TRBD1	CASGGQGRGEQFF	TGTGCCAGCGGGGGACAGGGGCGAGGTGAGCAGTTCTTC
TRBV11-2	TRBJ2-1	NA	NA	CASSLDVVQQFF	TGTGCCAGCAGCTTAGATGTAGTCCAGCAGTTCTTC
TRBV6-5	TRBJ1-2	NA	NA	CASSSDRNPIHYGYTF	TGTGCCAGCAGTTCCGACAGGAACCCAATCCACTATGGCTACACCTTC
TRBV19	TRBJ1-5	NA	NA	CASSISFQPQHF	TGTGCCAGTAGTATTTCCTTTCAGCCCCAGCATTTT
TRBV10-1	TRBJ2-3	NA	TRBD2	CASSDPVAGGTDTQYF	TGCGCCAGCAGTGATCCAGTGGCGGGAGGCACAGATACGCAGTATTTT
TRBV12-5	TRBJ2-5	NA	NA	CASALSAALGTQYF	TGTGCTAGTGCCCTCTCGGCAGCCCTGGGGACCCAGTACTTC
TRBV7-3	TRBJ1-1	NA	TRBD1	CASSLNPQGASTEAFF	TGTGCCAGCAGCTTAAACCCCCAGGGGGCCAGCACTGAAGCTTTCTTT
TRBV11-2	TRBJ1-4	NA	NA	CASSFDGGGEKLFF	TGTGCCAGCAGCTTCGATGGGGGCGGTGAAAAACTGTTTTTT
TRBV7-2	TRBJ1-1	few	NA	CASSSTGVYTEAFF	TGTGCCAGCAGCTCGACCGGGGTTTACACTGAAGCTTTCTTT
TRBV7-9	TRBJ2-2	NA	TRBD2	CASSLALAGDPGELFF	TGTGCCAGCAGCTTAGCGCTAGCGGGAGATCCCGGGGAGCTGTTTTTT
TRBV30	TRBJ1-5	NA	NA	CAWSVMGEMPPNRPQHF	TGTGCCTGGAGTGTTATGGGGGAGATGCCCCCGAATCGGCCCCAGCATTTT
TRBV27	TRBJ2-2	NA	TRBD2	CASSGLAGGGGELFF	TGTGCCAGCAGTGGATTAGCGGGAGGAGGCGGGGAGCTGTTTTTT
TRBV7-2	TRBJ1-3	NA	NA	CASSFVEGGNTIYF	TGTGCCAGCAGCTTCGTGGAAGGTGGAAACACCATATATTTT
TRBV6-1	TRBJ1-4	NA	NA	CASSEVPATNEKLFF	TGTGCCAGCAGTGAAGTGCCGGCAACTAATGAAAAACTGTTTTTT
TRBV19	TRBJ2-5	NA	TRBD1	CASQVNRGQETQYF	TGTGCCAGTCAAGTCAACAGGGGCCAAGAGACCCAGTACTTC
TRBV5-1	TRBJ1-3	NA	NA	CASSPGSGNTIYF	TGCGCCAGCAGCCCGGGCTCTGGAAACACCATATATTTT
TRBV9	TRBJ2-1	NA	TRBD2	CASSVAAGDYNEQFF	TGTGCCAGCAGCGTAGCCGCGGGAGACTACAATGAGCAGTTCTTC
TRBV9	TRBJ2-2	NA	NA	CASSARPENTGELFF	TGTGCCAGCAGCGCGCGCCCCGAGAACACCGGGGAGCTGTTTTTT
TRBV7-6	TRBJ2-2	NA	NA	CASSSLAGWTGELFF	TGTGCCAGCAGCTCCCTCGCGGGGTGGACCGGGGAGCTGTTTTTT
TRBV5-6	TRBJ1-2	NA	NA	CASSFQGGYTF	TGTGCCAGCAGCTTTCAGGGTGGCTACACCTTC
TRBV27	TRBJ2-7	NA	NA	CASRKGQVYGDEQYF	TGTGCCAGCAGGAAAGGGCAGGTATATGGCGACGAGCAGTACTTC
TRBV9	TRBJ2-1	NA	TRBD2	CASSPPGLAALQFF	TGTGCCAGCAGCCCCCCGGGACTAGCCGCACTTCAGTTCTTC
TRBV10-3	TRBJ1-3	NA	NA	CAIRGRDSGNTIYF	TGTGCCATCCGTGGGAGGGACTCTGGAAACACCATATATTTT
TRBV5-1	TRBJ2-5	few	TRBD1	CASSGTGAETQYF	TGCGCCAGCAGTGGGACAGGGGCAGAGACCCAGTACTTC
TRBV18	TRBJ2-5	NA	TRBD2	CASQSVSSSGLTETQYF	TGTGCCAGCCAATCTGTATCGTCTAGCGGGTTAACGGAGACCCAGTACTTC
TRBV11-2	TRBJ2-2	NA	NA	CASSLGSAGTTGELFF	TGTGCCAGCAGCTTAGGGTCGGCGGGAACTACCGGGGAGCTGTTTTTT
TRBV11-2	TRBJ2-1	NA	NA	CASSLLVSSVSEQFF	TGTGCCAGCAGCTTATTAGTTTCTTCAGTTAGTGAGCAGTTCTTC
TRBV5-1	TRBJ2-5	NA	TRBD2	CASSLRAGEETQYF	TGCGCCAGCAGCCTCCGGGCGGGGGAAGAGACCCAGTACTTC
TRBV29-1	TRBJ1-1	NA	NA	CGGRDNPRGTEAFF	TGCGGCGGCCGGGACAACCCAAGGGGGACTGAAGCTTTCTTT
TRBV25-1	TRBJ2-1	NA	NA	CASSVGRVNEQFF	TGTGCCAGCAGTGTCGGACGGGTCAATGAGCAGTTCTTC
TRBV9	TRBJ2-5	NA	NA	CASSAGFRDGEETQYF	TGTGCCAGCAGCGCCGGCTTCCGGGACGGGGAAGAGACCCAGTACTTC
TRBV4-1	TRBJ1-1	NA	NA	CASSQSDTMNTEAFF	TGCGCCAGCAGCCAAAGTGATACTATGAACACTGAAGCTTTCTTT
TRBV29-1	TRBJ2-3	NA	TRBD2	CSGSGRIGTDTQYF	TGCAGCGGAAGCGGGAGGATAGGTACAGATACGCAGTATTTT
TRBV30	TRBJ1-2	once	NA	CAWSGSRDDANYGYTF	TGTGCCTGGAGTGGATCACGGGACGACGCTAACTATGGCTACACCTTC
TRBV13	TRBJ2-2	NA	NA	CASSFTGRTNTGELFF	TGTGCCAGCAGCTTTACGGGACGGACGAACACCGGGGAGCTGTTTTTT
TRBV9	TRBJ1-2	NA	TRBD1	CASSATGGVMYGYTF	TGTGCCAGCAGCGCCACAGGGGGAGTAATGTATGGCTACACCTTC
TRBV19	TRBJ1-2	NA	TRBD1	CARNPGQNTNYGYTF	TGTGCCAGGAACCCGGGACAGAATACTAACTATGGCTACACCTTC
TRBV19	TRBJ2-5	NA	TRBD1	CASTNRGKETQYF	TGTGCCAGTACTAACAGGGGAAAAGAGACCCAGTACTTC
TRBV6-1	TRBJ1-5	NA	NA	CASSEARGARQPQHF	TGTGCCAGCAGTGAAGCGCGGGGAGCACGTCAGCCCCAGCATTTT
TRBV5-1	TRBJ2-3	NA	TRBD2	CASSKLAGLTDTQYF	TGCGCCAGCAGCAAACTAGCGGGGTTAACAGATACGCAGTATTTT
TRBV5-1	TRBJ2-3	few	TRBD2	CASSSSGSSTDTQYF	TGCGCCAGCAGCTCAAGCGGGAGTAGCACAGATACGCAGTATTTT
TRBV29-1	TRBJ2-2	few	TRBD2	CSVLPGLTGELFF	TGCAGCGTCCTGCCGGGACTAACCGGGGAGCTGTTTTTT